Listed below are T cell receptor beta chains from one sample, sequenced in a study of identical twins. Each CDR3 protein is one row after TCRdb ran MiXCR on the 5' RACE reads. In the table there are about 720,000 distinct CDR3 sequences, 15% to 20% of which are singletons. In addition, the sample was reused for a study of T cells expressing NK-cell markers.

What was sequenced was PBMCs. The source is a woman between 18 and 29 years old in good health. CDR3s include the opening cysteine and the closing phenylalanine or tryptophan. D genes are given only for firm matches. Clone size is shown for a subset of rows, as once, few, many or a class of expanded clone.

j_call	d_call	v_call	clone_size	cdr3_nt	cdr3_aa
TRBJ2-7	-	TRBV6-5	many	TGTGCCAGCAGTTACTCGAACCCAGGGCCCTACTCCTACGAGCAGTACTTC	CASSYSNPGPYSYEQYF
TRBJ1-2	-	TRBV5-1	few	TGCGCCAGCAGCTTGGGGACACCGAACTATGGCTACACCTTC	CASSLGTPNYGYTF
TRBJ1-5	TRBD1	TRBV6-2/TRBV6-3	few	TGTGCCAGCAGTTATGACCTCTACCGGGACAGGGAGGATGTCGGCAATCAGCCCCAGCATTTT	CASSYDLYRDREDVGNQPQHF
TRBJ2-5	-	TRBV5-5	many	TGTGCCAGCAGCCCTCCCATAGAGACCCAGTACTTC	CASSPPIETQYF
TRBJ2-7	-	TRBV6-5	-	TGTGCCAGCAGTTATGGGTCAGGCTACGAGCAGTACTTC	CASSYGSGYEQYF
TRBJ1-5	TRBD1	TRBV12-5	few	TGTGCTAGTGGTTTCGACAGGGTAAGACAGCCCCAGCATTTT	CASGFDRVRQPQHF
TRBJ2-1	-	TRBV20-1	-	TGCAGTGCTAGCCGACCGGCGGAAGAGCAGTTCTTC	CSASRPAEEQFF
TRBJ2-7	-	TRBV7-8	-	TGTGCCAGCAGCTTAGCCGGACGAGGAAGCTCCTACGAGCAGTACTTC	CASSLAGRGSSYEQYF
TRBJ1-2	-	TRBV7-9	-	TGTGCCAGCAGCTTAGGGTTGACAGAAAACTATGGCTACACCTTC	CASSLGLTENYGYTF
TRBJ2-1	-	TRBV6-5	-	TGTGCCAGCAGTTACTCGCAAAAAGTACTTGAGCAGTTCTTC	CASSYSQKVLEQFF
TRBJ1-5	-	TRBV5-5	few	TGTGCCAGCAGCTTGTTGGGAGGTTCGGACCAGCCCCAGCATTTT	CASSLLGGSDQPQHF
TRBJ2-5	-	TRBV20-1	few	TGCAGTGCTAGTATTACGGGACTTGGGGGTGAGACCCAGTACTTC	CSASITGLGGETQYF
TRBJ1-5	-	TRBV5-1	many	TGCGCCAGCAGCTTTGATAGCAATCAGCCCCAGCATTTT	CASSFDSNQPQHF
TRBJ2-7	TRBD2	TRBV20-1	many	TGCAGTGCTAGCCTAGCGGGGGCCTACGAGCAGTACTTC	CSASLAGAYEQYF
TRBJ2-5	TRBD2	TRBV10-3	-	TGTGCCATCGGACTAGCGGGAGCATACCAAGAGACCCAGTACTTC	CAIGLAGAYQETQYF
TRBJ1-2	-	TRBV6-2/TRBV6-3	-	TGTGCCAGCAGTTACTCTCCCAGCTCTAACTATGGCTACACCTTC	CASSYSPSSNYGYTF
TRBJ1-2	-	TRBV12-3/TRBV12-4	-	TGTGCCAGCAGTCCTTCCGCGGGGGGTAACTATGGCTACACCTTC	CASSPSAGGNYGYTF
TRBJ2-1	-	TRBV20-1	few	TGCAGTGCTACGGGCCTTGGGGGTTACAATGAGCAGTTCTTC	CSATGLGGYNEQFF
TRBJ2-1	TRBD2	TRBV6-2/TRBV6-3	few	TGTGCCAGCAGCTTTCCCATAGCGGGGGGGTCCTACAATGAGCAGTTCTTC	CASSFPIAGGSYNEQFF